Described below is a single TCR beta chain sequence and its context. Its target is not known. The data belong to a study of pediatric ulcerative colitis. Overall study results and limits: Repertoires came from total lymphocyte DNA, not specific subsets. Clonal expansions reduced rectal repertoire diversity in acute severe colitis.

The repertoire was sequenced with immunoSEQ multiplex PCR; TCRdb's copy has only in-frame clones and lacks some. The table lists 50,000 to 65,000 clones, 80% to 90% of them singletons. The CDR3 runs to 14 residues. CDR1 and CDR2 from the germline V gene are SEHNR and FQNEAQ (reference sequence). Trimming left V 8 bases short and J 2 bases short, with 15 bases between. V gene TRBV7-9 combines with J gene TRBJ2-5; D perhaps matches TRBD2 (6 bases). The TCR sequence derives from a boy under 18 with severe ulcerative colitis. The material sequenced was blood. The CDR3 is CASAIGGTQETQYF. CDR3 DNA: TGTGCCAGCGCCATTGGGGGGACGCAAGAGACCCAGTACTTC.